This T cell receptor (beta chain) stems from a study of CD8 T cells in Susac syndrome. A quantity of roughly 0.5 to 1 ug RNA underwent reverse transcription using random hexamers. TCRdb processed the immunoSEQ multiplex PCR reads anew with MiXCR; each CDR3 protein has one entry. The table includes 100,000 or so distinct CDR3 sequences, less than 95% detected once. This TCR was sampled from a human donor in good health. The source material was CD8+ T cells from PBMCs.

The DNA of the CDR3 is TGCAGCGTTGAAGATCAGGGGAGGGTAGGTGACTATGGCTACACCTTC. Protein sequence: CSVEDQGRVGDYGYTF. This chain links TRBV29-1 with TRBJ1-2, with TRBD1 as a possible D gene (6 bases). The germline V gene encodes CDR1 SQVTM and CDR2 ANQGSEA. With 0 bases removed from V and 3 bases from J, the gap between germline ends came to 17 bases. The CDR3 contains 16 residues.